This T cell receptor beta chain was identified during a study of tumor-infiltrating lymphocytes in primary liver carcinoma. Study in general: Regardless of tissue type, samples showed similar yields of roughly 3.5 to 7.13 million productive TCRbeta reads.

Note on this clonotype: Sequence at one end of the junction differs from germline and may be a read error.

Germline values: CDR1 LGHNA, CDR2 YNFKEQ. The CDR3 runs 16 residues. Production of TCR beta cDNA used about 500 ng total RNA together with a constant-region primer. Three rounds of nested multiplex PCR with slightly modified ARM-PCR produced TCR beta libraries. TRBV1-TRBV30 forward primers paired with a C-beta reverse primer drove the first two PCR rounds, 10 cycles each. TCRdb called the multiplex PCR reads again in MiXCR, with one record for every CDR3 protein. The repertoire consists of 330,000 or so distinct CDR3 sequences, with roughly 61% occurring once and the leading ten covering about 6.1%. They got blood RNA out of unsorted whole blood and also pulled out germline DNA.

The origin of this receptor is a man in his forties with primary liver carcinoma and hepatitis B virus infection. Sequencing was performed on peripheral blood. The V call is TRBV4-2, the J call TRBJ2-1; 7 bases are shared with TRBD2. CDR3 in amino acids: CANSQEASGSYNEQFF. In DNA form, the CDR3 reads TGCGCCAACAGCCAAGAGGCTAGCGGATCCTACAATGAGCAGTTCTTC.